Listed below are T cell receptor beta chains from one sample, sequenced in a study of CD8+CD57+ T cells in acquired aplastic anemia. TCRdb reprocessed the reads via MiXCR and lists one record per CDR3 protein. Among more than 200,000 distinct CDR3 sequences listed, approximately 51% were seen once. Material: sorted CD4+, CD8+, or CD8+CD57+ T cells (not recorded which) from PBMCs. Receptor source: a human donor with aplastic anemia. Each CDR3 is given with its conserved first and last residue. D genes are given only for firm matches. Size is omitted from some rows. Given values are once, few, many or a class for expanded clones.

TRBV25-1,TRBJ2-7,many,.,TGTGCCAGCAGTGATCCGGCAGGCTCACCCTACGAGCAGTACTTC,CASSDPAGSPYEQYF
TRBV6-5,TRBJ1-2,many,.,TGTGCCAGCAGTTACTCGGGGTCCTATGGCTACACCTTC,CASSYSGSYGYTF
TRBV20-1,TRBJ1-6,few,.,TGCAGTGCTAAAGAAGGAATTTCCGGATCACCCCTCCACTTT,CSAKEGISGSPLHF
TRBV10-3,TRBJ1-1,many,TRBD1,TGTGCCATCAGTGACCGGGACAGAGCAATGAACACTGAAGCTTTCTTT,CAISDRDRAMNTEAFF
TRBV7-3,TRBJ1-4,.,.,TGTGCCAGCAGCTTAACAGTTAGGTATGAAAAACTGTTTTTT,CASSLTVRYEKLFF
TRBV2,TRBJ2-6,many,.,TGTGCCAGCATGTGGGAAGGCCCTCGCTCTGGGGCCAACGTCCTGACTTTC,CASMWEGPRSGANVLTF
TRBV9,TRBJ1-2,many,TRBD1,TGTGCCAGCAGCGACTCGACAGGGGGCTATGGCTACACCTTC,CASSDSTGGYGYTF
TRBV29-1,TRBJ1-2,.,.,TGCAGCGTTGAGGATTTGGGAGCTGGTGGCTACACCTTC,CSVEDLGAGGYTF
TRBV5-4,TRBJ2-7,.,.,TGTGCCAGCAGCTTTCAGGGGCCCTACGAGCAGTACTTC,CASSFQGPYEQYF
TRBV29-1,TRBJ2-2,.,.,TGCAGCGTGCGGGATGGGGAGCTGTTTTTT,CSVRDGELFF
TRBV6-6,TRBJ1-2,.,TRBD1,TGTGCCAGCTGCCGGGACAGGGCTTCCTATGGCTACACCTTC,CASCRDRASYGYTF
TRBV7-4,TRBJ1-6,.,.,TGTGCCAGCAGCCAAGCGAGGAGTGATTCACCCCTCCACTTT,CASSQARSDSPLHF
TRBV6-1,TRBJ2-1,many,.,TGTGCCAGCAGTCTCCTGGGTCGTGCAGGGGAGCAGTTCTTC,CASSLLGRAGEQFF
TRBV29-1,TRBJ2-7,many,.,TGCAGCGTTGAGATCTTCGGCGAGCAGTACTTC,CSVEIFGEQYF
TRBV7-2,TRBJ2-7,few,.,TGTGCCAGCAGCTTCATTGCCCTGAGCTCCTACGAGCAGTACTTC,CASSFIALSSYEQYF
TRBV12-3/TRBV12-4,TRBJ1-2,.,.,TGTGCCAGCATCCCTGGGGCTCACTATGGCTACACCTTC,CASIPGAHYGYTF
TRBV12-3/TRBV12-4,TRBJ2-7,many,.,TGTGCCAGCAGCGCACAGGGGGGGGATTACGAGCAGTACTTC,CASSAQGGDYEQYF
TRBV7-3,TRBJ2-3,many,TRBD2,TGTGCCAGCAGCTACCGTAAGGGACTAGCGGGGGGCCGCACAAACCAGAGCACAGATACGCAGTATTTT,CASSYRKGLAGGRTNQSTDTQYF